The table lists the clone carrying this T cell receptor (beta chain) with a few counts. CDR3 size: 14 residues. The germline CDR1 and CDR2 sequences are LNHDA and SQIVND (reference sequence). V was clipped by 6 bases and J by 3 bases; unmatched bases: 7. The sample comes from a study of blood T cell repertoires in COVID-19. Across the study: T cells, B-cell-depleted T cells, or PBMCs provided the cDNA or gDNA that served as material.

Under the authors' procedure: Reference gene primer amplification yielded estimated nucleated cell counts. The protocol was immunoSEQ multiplex PCR, while the TCRdb copy is restricted to in-frame clones and leaves out a portion. For V, J and clone size, that table is used; D and trimming come from the DNA. This sample has tens of thousands of clones; roughly 87% occur once, and the top ten carry approximately 2%. The gene calls are TRBV19 and TRBJ1-2; TRBD1 matches at 7 bases. The receptor was derived from a man aged 45 to 65 with acute or convalescent COVID-19. Material for sequencing was peripheral blood. The CDR3 sequence: CASSPQTGDYGYTF. CDR3 DNA: TGTGCCAGTAGCCCTCAAACAGGGGACTATGGCTACACCTTC.